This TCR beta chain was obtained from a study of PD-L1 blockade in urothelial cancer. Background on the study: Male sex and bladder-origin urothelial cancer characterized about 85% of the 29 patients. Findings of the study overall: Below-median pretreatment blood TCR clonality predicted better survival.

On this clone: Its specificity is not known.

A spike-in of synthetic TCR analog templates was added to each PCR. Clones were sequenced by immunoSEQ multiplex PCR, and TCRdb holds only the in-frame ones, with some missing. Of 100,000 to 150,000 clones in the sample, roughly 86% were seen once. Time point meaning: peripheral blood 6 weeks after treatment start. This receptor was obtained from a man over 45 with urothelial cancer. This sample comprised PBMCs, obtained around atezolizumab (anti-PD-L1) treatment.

The chain's CDR3 is CASRREGARGGSGELFF. The CDR3 coding sequence is TGTGCCAGCCGACGGGAGGGCGCTAGAGGAGGGTCCGGGGAGCTGTTTTTT. The V gene is TRBV7-2, the J gene TRBJ2-2; TRBD2 matches 8 bases. CDR3 size: 17 residues. Per the germline V gene, CDR1 is SGHTA and CDR2 is FQGNSA. V lost 8 bases, J lost 6 bases, and 17 bases stayed unmatched. The full variable domain, with the rest looked up from reference TRBV7-2 and TRBJ2-2, is GAGVSQSPSNKVTEKGKDVELRCDPISGHTALYWYRQSLGQGLEFLIYFQGNSAPDKSGLPSDRFSAERTGGSVSTLTIQRTQQEDSAVYLCASRREGARGGSGELFFGEGSRLTVL.